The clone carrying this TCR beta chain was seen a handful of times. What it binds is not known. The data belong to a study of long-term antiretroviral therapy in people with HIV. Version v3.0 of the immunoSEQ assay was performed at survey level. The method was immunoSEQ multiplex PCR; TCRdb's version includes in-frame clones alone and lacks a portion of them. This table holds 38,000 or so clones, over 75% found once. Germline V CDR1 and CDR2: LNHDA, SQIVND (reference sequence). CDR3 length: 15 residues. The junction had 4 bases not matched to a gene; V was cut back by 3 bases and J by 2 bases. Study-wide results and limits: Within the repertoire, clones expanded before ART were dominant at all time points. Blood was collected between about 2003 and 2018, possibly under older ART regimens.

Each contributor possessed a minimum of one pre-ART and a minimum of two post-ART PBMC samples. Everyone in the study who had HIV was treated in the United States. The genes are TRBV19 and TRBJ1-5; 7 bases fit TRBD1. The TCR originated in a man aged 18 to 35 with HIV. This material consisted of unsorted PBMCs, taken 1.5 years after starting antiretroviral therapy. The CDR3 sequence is CASSIGGGGNQPQHF. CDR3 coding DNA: TGTGCCAGTAGTATTGGAGGGGGCGGCAATCAGCCCCAGCATTTT.